The 26 T cell receptor beta chains given below trace back to one sample, sequenced in a study of cytomegalovirus exposure and HLA in healthy donors. PCR used 60 Vbeta primers and 13 Jbeta primers. Assay used: immunoSEQ multiplex PCR; TCRdb lists only in-frame clones, some missing. The sample yields about 92,000 clones, around 85% seen once. The sequencing sample was made of PBMCs. The receptors originated from a girl aged 2 to 10 in good health and CMV-seropositive.

The chain carries TRBV6-1 and TRBJ2-3; TRBD1 agrees at 7 bases. The trim removed 4 bases at V and 2 bases at J, leaving 9 bases unmatched. Germline V gene sequence: CDR1 MNHNS, CDR2 SASEGT. This CDR3 has 16 amino acids. CDR3 region: CASSGGRDRYTDTQYF. The CDR3 bases are TGTGCCAGCAGTGGAGGACGGGACAGATACACAGATACGCAGTATTTT.

The rearrangement uses TRBV6-5 and TRBJ1-3; 8 bases are shared with TRBD1. Trimming cost V 2 bases and J 7 bases; bases outside gene matches: 10. The CDR3 is made up of 16 amino acids. CDR1 MNHEY and CDR2 SVGAGI come from the germline V gene. The CDR3 loop reads CASSYGDRGFFNTIYF. As DNA, the CDR3 is TGTGCCAGCAGTTACGGAGACAGGGGCTTCTTCAACACCATATATTTT.

The CDR3 DNA is TGTGCCAGTCACGGAGTCAATGAGCAGTTCTTC. Protein product: CASHGVNEQFF. The V gene is TRBV6-6, the J gene TRBJ2-1; no firm D call. The V end was cut by 9 bases, the J end by 6 bases, with 9 bases between. The CDR3 runs to 11 residues. In germline, CDR1 is MNHNY, CDR2 SVGAGI (reference sequence).

This sequence joins TRBV6-5 and TRBJ2-7; possibly TRBD2 for D (5 bases). The CDR3 runs to 13 residues. Trimming took 9 bases from V and 1 from J, leaving 13 bases between them. Germline assignment: CDR1 MNHEY and CDR2 SVGAGI. CDR3: CASTRPTSYEQYF. The CDR3, as DNA: TGTGCCAGTACTAGGCCGACTTCCTACGAGCAGTACTTC.

The V call is TRBV7-8, the J call TRBJ1-1; perhaps TRBD1 as D (6 bases). The V end was cut by 4 bases, the J end by 2 bases, with 20 bases between. This CDR3 is built from 17 residues. Germline CDR1 reads SGHVS; CDR2 reads FQNEAQ. The CDR3: CASSSTRAGAPNTEAFF. CDR3 nucleotide sequence: TGTGCCAGCAGCTCGACACGGGCAGGGGCTCCCAACACTGAAGCTTTCTTT.

This clone was seen a single time. The chain carries TRBV9 and TRBJ1-4, with a possible D match to TRBD1 (6 bases). Per germline, CDR1 SGDLS and CDR2 YYNGEE. Trimming cost V 0 bases and J 6 bases, with 12 bases left between them. The CDR3 has 15 amino acids. This chain's CDR3 is CASSVGTDQDEKLFF. The CDR3 bases are TGTGCCAGCAGCGTAGGGACAGACCAGGATGAAAAACTGTTTTTT.

The CDR3 reads CASSFGQPGQDGYTF. The CDR3 DNA reads as TGTGCCAGCAGTTTTGGGCAACCGGGACAGGATGGCTACACCTTC. The rearrangement uses TRBV27 and TRBJ1-2; 8 positions agree with TRBD1. V was clipped by 3 bases and J by 6 bases; unmatched bases: 9. This CDR3 has 15 amino acids. Germline CDR1 MNHEY, CDR2 SMNVEV (reference sequence).

J is TRBJ2-5 and V is TRBV28; 13 bases fit TRBD2. V lost 6 bases to trimming and J lost 4 bases; unmatched junction nucleotides: 8. The CDR3 is 16 residues long. Germline CDR1 reads MDHEN; CDR2 reads SYDVKM. The CDR3 here is CASRAGLAGVIETQYF. CDR3 in DNA: TGTGCCAGCAGGGCCGGACTAGCGGGAGTTATAGAGACCCAGTACTTC.

This clone was seen a handful of times. Mismatch with germline at one junction end may stem from a read error. The rearrangement links TRBV7-7 to TRBJ2-5, with D unclear. The CDR3 runs to 14 residues. Germline V gives CDR1 SSHAT, CDR2 FNYEAQ (reference sequence). In DNA, the CDR3 is TGTGCTAGCAGCTTAGTATCTCCTCAAGAGACCCAGTACTTC. Translation gives CASSLVSPQETQYF. Combining the CDR3 with reference TRBV7-7 and TRBJ2-5 gives the whole variable domain GAGVSQSPRYKVTKRGQDVTLRCDPISSHATLYWYQQALGQGPEFLTYFNYEAQPDKSGLPSDRFSAERPEGSISTLTIQRTEQRDSAMYRCASSLVSPQETQYFGPGTRLLVL.

This clone was seen only once. V is TRBV14 and J is TRBJ2-7; tentative D call: TRBD1 (6 bases). This CDR3 is built from 14 residues. The V end was cut by 4 bases, the J end by 6 bases, with 16 bases between. Looked up from germline, CDR1 is SGHDN and CDR2 is FVKESK. The DNA for the CDR3 is TGTGCCAGCAGCCCGCAGGGGTTCATTGGCGAGCAGTACTTC. It encodes CASSPQGFIGEQYF.

A few counts support this clone. This chain uses TRBV6-5 with TRBJ1-2, with a weak D call TRBD1 (5 bases). Trimming stripped 8 bases from V and 4 bases from J, with 14 bases between. CDR1 MNHEY and CDR2 SVGAGI come from the germline V gene. The CDR3 runs to 13 residues. The CDR3 reads CASSEGWGYGYTF. In DNA, the CDR3 is TGTGCCAGCTCGGAGGGGTGGGGCTATGGCTACACCTTC.

This CDR3 is CAWSLTGGYTF. For the CDR3, the DNA is TGTGCCTGGAGTCTTACAGGGGGCTACACCTTC. The chain combines TRBV30 with TRBJ1-2; tentatively, D is TRBD1 (6 bases). This CDR3 has 11 residues. Between the trimmed V and J ends, which lost 2 bases and 8 bases, there was a span of 9 bases. Germline V gene sequence: CDR1 GTSNPN, CDR2 SVGIG (reference sequence). Looking up the rest from reference TRBV30 and TRBJ1-2 gives the full variable domain: SQTIHQWPATLVQPVGSPLSLECTVEGTSNPNLYWYRQAAGRGLQLLFYSVGIGQISSEVPQNLSASRPQDRQFILSSKKLLLSDSGFYLCAWSLTGGYTFGSGTRLTVV.

The chain is built from TRBV4-3 and TRBJ1-5; D is uncertain. Trimming took off 1 base at V and 0 bases at J, with 7 bases between the two ends. The CDR3 length is 15 residues. Looked up from germline, CDR1 is LGHNA and CDR2 is YSLEER. CDR3 nucleotides: TGCGCCAGCAGCCAAGTTACAAGTAGCAATCAGCCCCAGCATTTT. Residues: CASSQVTSSNQPQHF.

The CDR3 reads CASSVGLAGSPTGELFF. The CDR3 DNA sequence: TGTGCCAGCAGCGTAGGACTAGCGGGAAGTCCGACCGGGGAGCTGTTTTTT. This chain uses TRBV9 with TRBJ2-2; TRBD2 aligns across 11 bases. J gave up 5 bases and V 0 bases, and 6 bases lay outside the gene matches. This CDR3 has 17 residues. Germline CDR1 and CDR2: SGDLS and YYNGEE.

The chain employs TRBV29-1 and TRBJ2-7; 10 bases match TRBD1. Germline trimming cut 6 bases from V and 7 bases from J; bases unmatched to any gene: 12. Looked up from germline, CDR1 is SQVTM and CDR2 is ANQGSEA. This CDR3 has 14 amino acids. The DNA of the CDR3 is TGCAGCGTGAACCCGACAGGGGGCTCCTTTGAGCAGTACTTC. The encoded protein is CSVNPTGGSFEQYF.

The J gene is TRBJ1-1, the V gene TRBV9, with TRBD1 as a possible D gene (5 bases). CDR3 size: 13 residues. Germline V gives CDR1 SGDLS, CDR2 YYNGEE. V gave up 2 bases and J gave up 1 base, with 6 bases separating them. This CDR3 is CASSVQGNTEAFF. The CDR3 nucleotides are TGTGCCAGCAGCGTTCAGGGGAACACTGAAGCTTTCTTT.

The V and J genes are TRBV30 and TRBJ1-3, with D unclear. This CDR3 has 14 residues. CDR1 and CDR2 from the germline V gene are GTSNPN and SVGIG (reference sequence). V was cut by 0 bases and J by 0 bases, with 6 bases left in between. The CDR3 here is CAWSVDSSGNTIYF. The CDR3 bases are TGTGCCTGGAGTGTTGATAGCTCTGGAAACACCATATATTTT.

V is TRBV6-5 and J is TRBJ1-2; 7 positions agree with TRBD1. The CDR3 extends over 15 amino acids. The germline V gene encodes CDR1 MNHEY and CDR2 SVGAGI. The ends lost 6 bases at V and 5 bases at J; junction bases unmatched: 12. The CDR3 loop is CASSYTAGGRYGYTF. The CDR3 DNA reads TGTGCCAGCAGCTATACAGCAGGGGGTCGGTATGGCTACACCTTC.

V is TRBV19 and J is TRBJ2-7; D possibly corresponds to TRBD2 (6 bases). Between the trimmed V and J ends, which lost 3 bases and 3 bases, there was a span of 24 bases. Germline-derived CDR1 and CDR2 are LNHDA and SQIVND (reference sequence). This CDR3 has 18 residues. The CDR3 protein is CASSISFMQGLRLYEQYF. CDR3 coding DNA: TGTGCCAGTAGTATCAGCTTCATGCAGGGACTCCGTCTCTACGAGCAGTACTTC.

The chain couples TRBV28 to TRBJ2-7; D may be TRBD1 (6 bases). The CDR3 runs 11 residues. Trimming cost V 5 bases and J 6 bases, with 8 bases left between them. Germline V gives CDR1 MDHEN, CDR2 SYDVKM. The CDR3 reads CASSNRVEQYF. In DNA, the CDR3 is TGTGCCAGCAGTAACAGGGTCGAGCAGTACTTC.

The chain combines TRBV30 with TRBJ2-7; D call uncertain. This CDR3 is 12 amino acids long. From germline, CDR1 is GTSNPN and CDR2 SVGIG (reference sequence). The V end lost 1 base, the J end lost 2 bases, and 6 bases lay between the germline ends. The CDR3 loop reads CAWSGGTYEQYF. The CDR3 nucleotides are TGTGCCTGGAGTGGAGGAACCTACGAGCAGTACTTC.

This chain links TRBV27 with TRBJ2-2, with D possibly being TRBD2 (6 bases). The V and J ends lost 6 bases and 6 bases respectively, with 14 bases between them. CDR3 size: 14 residues. The germline V gene has CDR1 MNHEY and CDR2 SMNVEV (reference sequence). Here the CDR3 reads CASSPSPGAGELFF. In DNA form, the CDR3 reads TGTGCCAGCAGCCCCTCCCCGGGGGCCGGGGAGCTGTTTTTT.

The rearrangement joins TRBV6-1 to TRBJ1-3, with D uncertain. Germline CDR1 is MNHNS and CDR2 is SASEGT. Trimming left V 6 bases short and J 8 bases short, with 8 bases between. The length of the CDR3 is 11 residues. The CDR3 spells CASRPADTIYF. In DNA, the CDR3 is TGTGCCAGCAGGCCGGCGGACACCATATATTTT.

This sequence joins TRBV29-1 and TRBJ2-1; 10 bases align to TRBD1. CDR1 SQVTM and CDR2 ANQGSEA come from the germline V gene. This CDR3 spans 13 amino acids. Germline trimming cut 6 bases from V and 3 bases from J; bases unmatched to any gene: 2. CDR3 protein: CSVGTGDYNEQFF. DNA for the CDR3: TGCAGCGTCGGGACAGGGGACTACAATGAGCAGTTCTTC.

The chain joins TRBV27 to TRBJ1-5, with D perhaps TRBD1 (6 bases). The CDR3 length is 16 residues. The V end lost 6 bases, the J end lost 7 bases, and 22 bases lay between the germline ends. Looked up from germline, CDR1 is MNHEY and CDR2 is SMNVEV (reference sequence). The CDR3: CASSPIPNRAGQPQHF. The CDR3 coding sequence is TGTGCCAGCAGCCCCATTCCCAACAGGGCTGGACAGCCCCAGCATTTT.

The gene calls are TRBV2 and TRBJ1-2, with 7 bases fitting TRBD1. The CDR3 contains 16 residues. With 6 bases clipped from V and 8 bases from J, the junction kept 18 bases outside the gene matches. CDR1 is SNHLY and CDR2 is FYNNEI in the germline V gene. CDR3 coding DNA: TGTGCCAGCAGCCAACAAGCCCTACAGGGGTCTCAAGGCTACACCTTC. This gives the protein CASSQQALQGSQGYTF.